The clone carrying this T cell receptor (beta chain) was observed once. This specimen belongs to a study of blood T cell repertoires in COVID-19. At the level of the study: Material from acute and convalescent COVID-19 was sourced from the United States, Italy and Spain. Sources were T cells, B-cell-depleted T cells, or PBMCs; the material itself was cDNA or gDNA.

Repertoires were generated with immunoSEQ multiplex PCR, while TCRdb's copy carries only in-frame clones and drops some. The data show hundreds of thousands of clones, more than 80% seen once. Germline lookup yields CDR1 SGHTS and CDR2 YDEGEE. The CDR3 extends over 14 amino acids. With 5 bases removed from V and 0 bases from J, the gap between germline ends came to 9 bases. This chain connects TRBV5-8 to TRBJ1-5, with D hard to call. The clonotype was recovered from a woman aged 25 to 39 with active or convalescent COVID-19. Source material: peripheral blood. In DNA, the CDR3 is TGTGCCAGCAGTTCTCTATATAGCAATCAGCCCCAGCATTTT. Its translation is CASSSLYSNQPQHF.